This T cell receptor beta chain was identified in a study of OX40 agonist ivuxolimab in advanced cancers. Germline-derived CDR1 and CDR2 are LNHDA and SQIVND (reference sequence). This CDR3 has 16 residues. The germline V and J ends were trimmed by 5 bases and 7 bases, with 24 bases remaining between them. Clones were sequenced by immunoSEQ multiplex PCR, and TCRdb holds only the in-frame ones, with some missing. This sample has roughly 59,000 clones, with approximately 91% found just once. The chain is built from TRBV19 and TRBJ2-7; D remains ambiguous. Sequences were derived from CD4+ or CD8+ T cells sorted from blood, sampled in a trial of the OX40 agonist ivuxolimab. This sequence was found in an adult with an advanced solid tumor such as melanoma, head and neck, liver or kidney cancer. The CDR3 sequence is CASSPSVGRALDEQYF. The DNA of the CDR3 is TGTGCCAGTAGTCCTTCGGTGGGAAGGGCCTTGGATGAGCAGTACTTC.